The clone carrying this T cell receptor beta chain was picked up a small number of times. The data stem from a study of technical replicates of blood from a handful of donors. Data came from immunoSEQ multiplex PCR; TCRdb stores just in-frame clones and leaves some out. Among fewer than 85,000 clones listed, around 94% were seen once. V lost 4 bases and J 1 base, leaving 8 bases between the germline ends. This CDR3 is built from 14 residues. The germline V gene has CDR1 SGHRS and CDR2 YFSETQ. This TCR derives from a human donor in good health. V gene TRBV5-1 combines with J gene TRBJ2-2, with D possibly matching TRBD1 (6 bases). Sequenced: T cells isolated from PBMCs. The CDR3 DNA reads as TGCGCCAGCAGCCCGGGACAGAACACCGGGGAGCTGTTTTTT. Translated: CASSPGQNTGELFF.